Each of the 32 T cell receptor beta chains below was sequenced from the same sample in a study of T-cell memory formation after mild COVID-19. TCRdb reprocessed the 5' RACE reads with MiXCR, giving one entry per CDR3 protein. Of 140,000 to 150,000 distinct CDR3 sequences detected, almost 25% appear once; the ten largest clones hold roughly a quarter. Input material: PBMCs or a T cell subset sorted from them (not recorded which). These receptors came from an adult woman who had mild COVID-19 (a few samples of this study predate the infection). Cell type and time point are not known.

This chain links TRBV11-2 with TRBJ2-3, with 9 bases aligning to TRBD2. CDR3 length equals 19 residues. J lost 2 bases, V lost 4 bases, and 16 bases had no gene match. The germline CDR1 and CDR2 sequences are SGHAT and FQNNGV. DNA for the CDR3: TGTGCCAGCAGCTCTACCCACTCTATTGCGGGAGGGTTCACAGATACGCAGTATTTT. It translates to CASSSTHSIAGGFTDTQYF.

CDR3 protein: CASRFTGSINSETQYF. The CDR3, as DNA: TGTGCCAGCAGATTTACGGGGAGTATTAATTCGGAGACCCAGTACTTC. V usage is TRBV6-5 and J usage is TRBJ2-5; tentatively, D is TRBD2 (5 bases). Per germline, CDR1 MNHEY and CDR2 SVGAGI. CDR3 length: 16 residues. The germline V and J ends were trimmed by 6 bases and 5 bases, with 22 bases remaining between them.

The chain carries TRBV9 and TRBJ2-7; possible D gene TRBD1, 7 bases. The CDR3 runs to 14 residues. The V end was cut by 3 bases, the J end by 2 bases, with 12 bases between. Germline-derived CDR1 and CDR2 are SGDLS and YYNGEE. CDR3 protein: CASSAGGRPYEQYF. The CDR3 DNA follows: TGTGCCAGCAGCGCAGGGGGGCGACCCTACGAGCAGTACTTC. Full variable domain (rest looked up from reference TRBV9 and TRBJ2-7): DSGVTQTPKHLITATGQRVTLRCSPRSGDLSVYWYQQSLDQGLQFLIQYYNGEERAKGNILERFSAQQFPDLHSELNLSSLELGDSALYFCASSAGGRPYEQYFGPGTRLTVT.

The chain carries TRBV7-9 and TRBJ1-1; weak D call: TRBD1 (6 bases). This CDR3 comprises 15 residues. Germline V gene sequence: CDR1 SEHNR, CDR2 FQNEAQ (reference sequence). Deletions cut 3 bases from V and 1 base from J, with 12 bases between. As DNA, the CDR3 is TGTGCCAGCAGCTTTCCAAGGGGGGCGAACACTGAAGCTTTCTTT. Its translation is CASSFPRGANTEAFF.

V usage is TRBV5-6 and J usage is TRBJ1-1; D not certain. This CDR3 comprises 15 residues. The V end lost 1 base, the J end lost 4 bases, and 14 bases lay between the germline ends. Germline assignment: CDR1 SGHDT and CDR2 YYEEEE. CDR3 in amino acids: CASSLSAGGSTEAFF. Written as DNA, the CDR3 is TGTGCCAGCAGCTTGTCGGCGGGAGGTAGCACTGAAGCTTTCTTT.

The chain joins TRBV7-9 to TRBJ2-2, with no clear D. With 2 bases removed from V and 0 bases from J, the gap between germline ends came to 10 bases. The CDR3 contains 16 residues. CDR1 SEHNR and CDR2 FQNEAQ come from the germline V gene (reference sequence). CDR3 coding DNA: TGTGCCAGCAGCTTACTGGTCGTCGCGAACACCGGGGAGCTGTTTTTT. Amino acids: CASSLLVVANTGELFF. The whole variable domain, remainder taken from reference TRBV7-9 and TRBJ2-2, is DTGVSQNPRHKITKRGQNVTFRCDPISEHNRLYWYRQTLGQGPEFLTYFQNEAQLEKSRLLSDRFSAERPKGSFSTLEIQRTEQGDSAMYLCASSLLVVANTGELFFGEGSRLTVL.

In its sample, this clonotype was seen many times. Written as DNA, the CDR3 is TGTGCCAGCAGTGACGGGGCAGACACCGGGGAGCTGTTTTTT. It encodes CASSDGADTGELFF. The chain is built from TRBV6-4 and TRBJ2-2; maybe TRBD1 (5 bases). This CDR3 spans 14 amino acids. Germline V gene lookup returns CDR1 MRHNA and CDR2 SNTAGT. V was shortened by 2 bases and J by 3 bases, with 7 bases between the two germline ends.

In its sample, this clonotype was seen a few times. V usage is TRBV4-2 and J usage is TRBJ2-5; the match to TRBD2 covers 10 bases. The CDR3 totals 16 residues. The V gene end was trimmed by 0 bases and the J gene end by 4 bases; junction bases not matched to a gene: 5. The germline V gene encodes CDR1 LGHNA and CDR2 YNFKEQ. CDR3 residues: CASSQDRVAGGETQYF. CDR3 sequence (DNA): TGTGCCAGCAGCCAAGATCGAGTAGCGGGGGGAGAGACCCAGTACTTC.

The CDR3 sequence: CSASSGTSSYNEQFF. The CDR3, as DNA: TGCAGTGCGTCTTCCGGGACTAGCTCCTACAATGAGCAGTTCTTC. The V call is TRBV20-1, the J call TRBJ2-1; 8 bases map to TRBD2. CDR1 and CDR2 (germline): DFQATT, SNEGSKA (reference sequence). CDR3 size: 15 residues. V lost 6 bases, J lost 0 bases, and 7 bases stayed unmatched.

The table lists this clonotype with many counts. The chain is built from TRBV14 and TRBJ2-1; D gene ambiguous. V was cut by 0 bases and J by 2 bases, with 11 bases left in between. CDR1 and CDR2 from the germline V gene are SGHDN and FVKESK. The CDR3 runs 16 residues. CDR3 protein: CASSQDYVSPYNEQFF. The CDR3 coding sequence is TGTGCCAGCAGCCAAGACTATGTGAGCCCCTACAATGAGCAGTTCTTC.

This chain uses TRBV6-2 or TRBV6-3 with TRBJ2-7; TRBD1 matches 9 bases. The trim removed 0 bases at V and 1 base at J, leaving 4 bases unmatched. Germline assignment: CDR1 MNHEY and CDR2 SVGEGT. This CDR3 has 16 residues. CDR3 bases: TGTGCCAGCAGTTACTCTGCGGGACAGGGATCCTACGAGCAGTACTTC. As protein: CASSYSAGQGSYEQYF.

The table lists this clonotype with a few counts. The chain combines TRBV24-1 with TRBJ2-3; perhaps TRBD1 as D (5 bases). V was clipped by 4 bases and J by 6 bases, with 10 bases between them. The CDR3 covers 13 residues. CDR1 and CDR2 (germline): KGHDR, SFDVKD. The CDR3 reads CATSEGQGDTQYF. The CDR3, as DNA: TGTGCCACCAGTGAGGGGCAGGGCGATACGCAGTATTTT.

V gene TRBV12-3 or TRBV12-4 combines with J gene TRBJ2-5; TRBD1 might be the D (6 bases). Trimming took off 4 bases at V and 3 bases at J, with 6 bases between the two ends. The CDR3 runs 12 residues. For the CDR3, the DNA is TGTGCCAGCAGTTGGACAGAAGAGACCCAGTACTTC. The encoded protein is CASSWTEETQYF.

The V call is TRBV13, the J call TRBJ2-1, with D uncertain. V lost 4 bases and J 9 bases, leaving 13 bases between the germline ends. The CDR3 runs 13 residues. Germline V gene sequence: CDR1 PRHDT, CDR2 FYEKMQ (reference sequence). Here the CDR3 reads CASSSGGRPEQFF. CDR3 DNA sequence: TGTGCCAGCAGCTCGGGTGGGCGCCCTGAGCAGTTCTTC.

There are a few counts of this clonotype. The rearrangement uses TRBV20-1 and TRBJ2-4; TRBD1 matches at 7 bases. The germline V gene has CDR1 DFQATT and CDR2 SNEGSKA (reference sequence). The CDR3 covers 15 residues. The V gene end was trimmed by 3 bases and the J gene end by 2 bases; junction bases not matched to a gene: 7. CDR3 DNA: TGCAGTGCTAGTAGCGACAGGGTGACCAAAAACATTCAGTACTTC. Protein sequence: CSASSDRVTKNIQYF.

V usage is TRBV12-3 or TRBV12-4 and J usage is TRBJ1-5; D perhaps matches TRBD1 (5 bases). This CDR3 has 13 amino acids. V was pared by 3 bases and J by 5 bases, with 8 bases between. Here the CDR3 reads CASSFWGDQPQHF. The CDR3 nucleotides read TGTGCCAGCAGTTTTTGGGGGGATCAGCCCCAGCATTTT.

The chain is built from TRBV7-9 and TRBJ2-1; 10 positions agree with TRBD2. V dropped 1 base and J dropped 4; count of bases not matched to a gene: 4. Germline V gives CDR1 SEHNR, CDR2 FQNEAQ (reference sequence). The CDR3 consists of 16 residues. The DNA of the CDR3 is TGTGCCAGCAGCTTAGAACTAGCGGGGCCGTACAATGAGCAGTTCTTC. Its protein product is CASSLELAGPYNEQFF.

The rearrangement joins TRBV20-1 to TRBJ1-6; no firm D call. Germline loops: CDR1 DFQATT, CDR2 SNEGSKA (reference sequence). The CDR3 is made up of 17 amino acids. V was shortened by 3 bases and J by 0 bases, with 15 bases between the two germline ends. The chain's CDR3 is CSASLGGPSSYNSPLHF. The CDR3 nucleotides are TGCAGTGCTAGCTTAGGAGGACCGAGCTCCTATAATTCACCCCTCCACTTT.

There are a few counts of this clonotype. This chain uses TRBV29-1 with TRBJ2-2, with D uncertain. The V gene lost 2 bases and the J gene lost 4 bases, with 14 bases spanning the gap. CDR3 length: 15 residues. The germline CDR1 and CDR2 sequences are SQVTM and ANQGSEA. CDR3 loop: CSVEIGGRVTGELFF. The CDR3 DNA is TGCAGCGTTGAAATTGGTGGGCGCGTCACCGGGGAGCTGTTTTTT.

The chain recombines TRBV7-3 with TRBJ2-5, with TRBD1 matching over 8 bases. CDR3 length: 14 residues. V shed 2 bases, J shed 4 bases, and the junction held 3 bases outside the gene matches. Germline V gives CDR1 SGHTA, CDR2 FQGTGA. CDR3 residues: CASSLGQGAETQYF. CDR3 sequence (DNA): TGTGCCAGCAGCTTAGGGCAGGGGGCAGAGACCCAGTACTTC.

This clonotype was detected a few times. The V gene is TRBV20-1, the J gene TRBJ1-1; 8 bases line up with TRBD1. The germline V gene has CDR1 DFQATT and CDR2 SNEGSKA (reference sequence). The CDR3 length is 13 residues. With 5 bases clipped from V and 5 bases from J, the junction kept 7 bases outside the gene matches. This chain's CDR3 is CSALQGDRTEAFF. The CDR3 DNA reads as TGCAGTGCTCTACAGGGGGATCGGACTGAAGCTTTCTTT.

CDR3: CASSVRDTLDEQYF. CDR3 in DNA: TGTGCCAGCAGCGTCCGGGACACTCTCGACGAGCAGTACTTC. This sequence joins TRBV13 and TRBJ2-7, with D possibly being TRBD1 (6 bases). The V and J ends lost 5 bases and 5 bases respectively, with 16 bases between them. The CDR3 is 14 amino acids. Germline assignment: CDR1 PRHDT and CDR2 FYEKMQ (reference sequence).

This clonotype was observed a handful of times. Here the CDR3 DNA reads TGCAGCGTTGATCTTTTGGAAGGGGGCGTCTATGGCTACACCTTC. It is translated as CSVDLLEGGVYGYTF. The chain carries TRBV29-1 and TRBJ1-2, with 7 positions matching TRBD1. The V and J ends lost 3 bases and 4 bases, in that order; junction bases with no gene match: 11. This CDR3 has 15 residues. Germline V gene lookup returns CDR1 SQVTM and CDR2 ANQGSEA.

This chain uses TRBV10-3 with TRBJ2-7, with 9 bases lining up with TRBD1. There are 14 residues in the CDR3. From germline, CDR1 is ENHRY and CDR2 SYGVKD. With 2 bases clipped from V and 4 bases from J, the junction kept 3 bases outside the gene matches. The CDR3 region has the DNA TGTGCCATCAGTGAGCCTGGACAGGGGTACGAGCAGTACTTC. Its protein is CAISEPGQGYEQYF.

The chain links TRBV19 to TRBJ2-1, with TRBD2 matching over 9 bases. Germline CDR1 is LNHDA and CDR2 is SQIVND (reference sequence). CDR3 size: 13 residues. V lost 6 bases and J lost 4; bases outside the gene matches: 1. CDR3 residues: CASRLAGYNEQFF. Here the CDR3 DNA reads TGTGCCAGTAGGCTAGCGGGGTACAATGAGCAGTTCTTC.

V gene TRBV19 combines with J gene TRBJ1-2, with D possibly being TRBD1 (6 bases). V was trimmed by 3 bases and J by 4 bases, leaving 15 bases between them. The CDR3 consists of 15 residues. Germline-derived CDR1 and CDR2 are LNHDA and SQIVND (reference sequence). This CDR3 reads CASSMGAWGSYGYTF. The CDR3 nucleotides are TGTGCCAGTAGTATGGGGGCGTGGGGCTCCTATGGCTACACCTTC.

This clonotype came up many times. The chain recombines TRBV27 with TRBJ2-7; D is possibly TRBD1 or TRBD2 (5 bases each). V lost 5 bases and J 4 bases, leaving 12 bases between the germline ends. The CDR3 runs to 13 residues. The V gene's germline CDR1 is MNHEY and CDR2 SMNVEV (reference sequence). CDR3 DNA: TGTGCCAGCAGTGCAACTGGGGGATACGAGCAGTACTTC. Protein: CASSATGGYEQYF.

The CDR3 sequence is CSVEELTSSYNEQFF. The CDR3 DNA reads TGCAGCGTTGAAGAATTGACTAGCTCCTACAATGAGCAGTTCTTC. The J gene is TRBJ2-1, the V gene TRBV29-1, with TRBD2 as a possible D gene (6 bases). The CDR3 runs 15 residues. Trimming removed 0 bases from V and 0 bases from J, with 9 bases in between. The germline V gene encodes CDR1 SQVTM and CDR2 ANQGSEA.

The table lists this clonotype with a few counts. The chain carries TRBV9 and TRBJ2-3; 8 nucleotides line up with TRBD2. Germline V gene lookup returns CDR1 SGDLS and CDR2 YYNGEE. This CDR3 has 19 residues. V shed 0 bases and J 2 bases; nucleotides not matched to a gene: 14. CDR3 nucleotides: TGTGCCAGCAGCGTAGGCTGGGTCTCCAGCGGGGGAAACACAGATACGCAGTATTTT. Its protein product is CASSVGWVSSGGNTDTQYF.

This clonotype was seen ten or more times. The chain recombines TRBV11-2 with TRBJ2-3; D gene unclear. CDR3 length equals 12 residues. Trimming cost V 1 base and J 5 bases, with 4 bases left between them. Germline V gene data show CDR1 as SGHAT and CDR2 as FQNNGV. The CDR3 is CASSLGGDTQYF. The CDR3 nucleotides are TGTGCCAGCAGCTTAGGGGGAGATACGCAGTATTTT. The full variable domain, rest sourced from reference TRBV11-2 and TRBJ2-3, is EAGVAQSPRYKIIEKRQSVAFWCNPISGHATLYWYQQILGQGPKLLIQFQNNGVVDDSQLPKDRFSAERLKGVDSTLKIQPAKLEDSAVYLCASSLGGDTQYFGPGTRLTVL.

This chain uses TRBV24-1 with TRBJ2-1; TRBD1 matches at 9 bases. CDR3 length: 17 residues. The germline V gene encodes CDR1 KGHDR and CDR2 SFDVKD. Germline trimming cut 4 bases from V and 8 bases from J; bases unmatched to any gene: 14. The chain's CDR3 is CATSDRGQGRVGDEQFF. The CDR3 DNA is TGTGCCACCAGTGACCGGGGACAGGGTCGCGTCGGCGATGAGCAGTTCTTC.

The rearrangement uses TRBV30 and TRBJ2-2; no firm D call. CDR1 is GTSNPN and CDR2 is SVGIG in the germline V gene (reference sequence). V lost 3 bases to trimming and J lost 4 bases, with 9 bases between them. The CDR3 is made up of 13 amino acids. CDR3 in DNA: TGTGCCTGGAGCCTAGGGTCCACCGGGGAGCTGTTTTTT. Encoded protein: CAWSLGSTGELFF.